These T cell receptor beta chains were read from a single sample in a study of shared clonotypes between healthy human individuals. Here immunoSEQ multiplex PCR was the method, and the copy in TCRdb shows in-frame clones only, minus some. The table includes hundreds of thousands of clones, 85% to 95% detected once. Sequenced input: naive CD8+ T cells sorted from blood. These receptors were collected from a man aged 25-40 years in good health. The CDR3 runs from the conserved cysteine through the conserved F or W. Fields, in order: J gene, V gene, D gene, clone size, CDR3 DNA, CDR3 protein. A D gene is named only where the DNA matches it firmly. Clone size is not always given. Where it is, it says once, few, many or a class for expanded clones.

J: TRBJ2-5
V: TRBV6-6
D: TRBD2
size: NA
DNA: TGTGCCAGCAGTTACGGGAGGGCCCCTTTGGAGACCCAGTACTTC
CDR3: CASSYGRAPLETQYF

J: TRBJ2-2
V: TRBV6-5
D: TRBD1
size: NA
DNA: TGTGCCAGCGCCGGGACAGCGAACACCGGGGAGCTGTTTTTT
CDR3: CASAGTANTGELFF

J: TRBJ1-1
V: TRBV6-6
D: NA
size: NA
DNA: TGTGCCAGCAGACTTCCCGGGACGGGGAACACTGAAGCTTTCTTT
CDR3: CASRLPGTGNTEAFF

J: TRBJ2-7
V: TRBV19
D: TRBD2
size: NA
DNA: TGTGCCAGTAGTATTAGCGGGTCCTCCTACGAGCAGTACTTC
CDR3: CASSISGSSYEQYF

J: TRBJ2-7
V: TRBV4-3
D: NA
size: NA
DNA: TGCGCCAGCAGCCAAGATCCCCCCCCACCTGCCTACGAGCAGTACTTC
CDR3: CASSQDPPPPAYEQYF

J: TRBJ1-1
V: TRBV7-8
D: TRBD1
size: NA
DNA: TGTGCCAGCAGCTTTTGGGTCAGGGGGCCTGGTACTGAAGCTTTCTTT
CDR3: CASSFWVRGPGTEAFF

J: TRBJ2-5
V: TRBV7-9
D: TRBD2
size: NA
DNA: TGTGCCAGCAGCTCCCCGGCCCTAGCGGGAGGGCTAGAGACCCAGTACTTC
CDR3: CASSSPALAGGLETQYF

J: TRBJ2-7
V: TRBV5-5
D: TRBD1
size: NA
DNA: TGTGCCAGCAGCTTGGAAGGGGGCGGGTACGAGCAGTACTTC
CDR3: CASSLEGGGYEQYF

J: TRBJ1-2
V: TRBV27
D: NA
size: NA
DNA: TGTGCCAGCAGTTTATTTCAGGGGTCTGGCTATGGCTACACCTTC
CDR3: CASSLFQGSGYGYTF

J: TRBJ2-5
V: TRBV11-2
D: NA
size: NA
DNA: TGTGCCAGCAGCGCCCCCCGCGGAGATGCGTACCAAGAGACCCAGTACTTC
CDR3: CASSAPRGDAYQETQYF

J: TRBJ1-3
V: TRBV7-9
D: NA
size: NA
DNA: TGTGCCAGCATCCGGGGGGCGTCCTCTGGAAACACCATATATTTT
CDR3: CASIRGASSGNTIYF

J: TRBJ2-7
V: TRBV27
D: TRBD1
size: NA
DNA: TGTGCCAGCAGATCAGGACAGGGTCAATGGGAGCAGTACTTC
CDR3: CASRSGQGQWEQYF

J: TRBJ2-7
V: TRBV27
D: TRBD2
size: NA
DNA: TGTGCCAGCAGTCCCCTTACTAGCGGGAGCTCCTACGAGCAGTACTTC
CDR3: CASSPLTSGSSYEQYF

J: TRBJ1-1
V: TRBV27
D: TRBD1
size: once
DNA: TGTGCCAGCAGTGGGGGACAGCTTAACACTGAAGCTTTCTTT
CDR3: CASSGGQLNTEAFF

J: TRBJ2-1
V: TRBV11-2
D: NA
size: NA
DNA: TGTGCCAGCAGCTCGGGGGAGGGGGCCGATGAGCAGTTCTTC
CDR3: CASSSGEGADEQFF

J: TRBJ2-1
V: TRBV30
D: NA
size: NA
DNA: TGTGCCTGGGAGGGAATCCCCTCAGCAAGGGAGCAGTTCTTC
CDR3: CAWEGIPSAREQFF

J: TRBJ2-7
V: TRBV6-1
D: NA
size: NA
DNA: TGTGCCAGCAGTGAGTTCGGCTACGAGCAGTACTTC
CDR3: CASSEFGYEQYF

J: TRBJ2-1
V: TRBV4-3
D: TRBD2
size: NA
DNA: TGCGCCAGCAGCCAAGATCGCGGGAGCTCCTACAATGAGCAGTTCTTC
CDR3: CASSQDRGSSYNEQFF

J: TRBJ2-1
V: TRBV28
D: TRBD2
size: NA
DNA: TGTGCCAGCAGCATCGGGACTAGCCTCTACAATGAGCAGTTCTTC
CDR3: CASSIGTSLYNEQFF

J: TRBJ2-3
V: TRBV9
D: TRBD2
size: NA
DNA: TGTGCCAGCAACACAGACGGGAGGGCCGCGAATACGCAGTATTTT
CDR3: CASNTDGRAANTQYF

J: TRBJ2-3
V: TRBV4-3
D: TRBD2
size: NA
DNA: TGCGCCAGCAGCCAAGATTGGTGGCGAGAGACTAGCTCGGGAACAGATACGCAGTATTTT
CDR3: CASSQDWWRETSSGTDTQYF

J: TRBJ2-1
V: TRBV11-2
D: NA
size: NA
DNA: TGTGCCAGCAGAACGAGACAAACTGGACTTCTCTACAATGAGCAGTTCTTC
CDR3: CASRTRQTGLLYNEQFF

J: TRBJ2-1
V: TRBV9
D: TRBD1
size: once
DNA: TGTGCCAGCAGCGTCCAGGACAGGACCGCCGACAATGAGCAGTTCTTC
CDR3: CASSVQDRTADNEQFF

J: TRBJ1-1
V: TRBV7-8
D: NA
size: once
DNA: TGTGCCAGCAGCTTAGCTGCGATGGGGAATCAAAAAGCTTTCTTT
CDR3: CASSLAAMGNQKAFF

J: TRBJ2-1
V: TRBV6-6
D: NA
size: NA
DNA: TGTGCCAGCAGTTCGGGGACTGGACCCTCCTACAATGAGCAGTTCTTC
CDR3: CASSSGTGPSYNEQFF

J: TRBJ1-5
V: TRBV27
D: TRBD1
size: NA
DNA: TGTGCCAGCAGCAAAACCGGGACAGGGGGGGTACAGCCCCAGCATTTT
CDR3: CASSKTGTGGVQPQHF

J: TRBJ2-6
V: TRBV7-2
D: NA
size: NA
DNA: TGTGCCAGCAGCTCCGTCACTGGGGCCAACGTCCTGACTTTC
CDR3: CASSSVTGANVLTF

J: TRBJ2-7
V: TRBV9
D: NA
size: once
DNA: TGTGCCAGCAGCGTAGTATTTGGGACCGGGACCTCCCGCGAGCAGTACTTC
CDR3: CASSVVFGTGTSREQYF

J: TRBJ1-2
V: TRBV7-2
D: NA
size: NA
DNA: TGTGCCAGCAGCTTAGGGGGCAACAGGGACGGCTACACCTTC
CDR3: CASSLGGNRDGYTF

J: TRBJ2-5
V: TRBV5-1
D: NA
size: NA
DNA: TGCGCCAGCAGCGAAAGGGGATACCAAGAGACCCAGTACTTC
CDR3: CASSERGYQETQYF

J: TRBJ2-3
V: TRBV27
D: NA
size: NA
DNA: TGTGCCACCCAGGGACTGGGTATCCCAGATACGCAGTATTTT
CDR3: CATQGLGIPDTQYF

J: TRBJ2-2
V: TRBV9
D: NA
size: NA
DNA: TGTGCCAGCAGCGTAGTCGACACCGGGGAGCTGTTTTTT
CDR3: CASSVVDTGELFF

J: TRBJ1-4
V: TRBV15
D: NA
size: NA
DNA: TGTGCCACCAGCAGAGATATCGGTACAGTAATTAATGAAAAACTGTTTTTT
CDR3: CATSRDIGTVINEKLFF

J: TRBJ2-7
V: TRBV4-3
D: NA
size: NA
DNA: TGCGCCAGCAGCCAATACCAACGGACCTACGAGCAGTACTTC
CDR3: CASSQYQRTYEQYF

J: TRBJ2-1
V: TRBV6-6
D: TRBD2
size: NA
DNA: TGTGCCAGCAGTTCCGAGCGGGAAATTTACAATGAGCAGTTCTTC
CDR3: CASSSEREIYNEQFF

J: TRBJ2-5
V: TRBV28
D: NA
size: NA
DNA: TGTGCCAGCAGTTTAAAGGCGCGGCTTCAAGAGACCCAGTACTTC
CDR3: CASSLKARLQETQYF

J: TRBJ2-1
V: TRBV11-2
D: NA
size: NA
DNA: TGTGCCAGCAGCTTAGATCCCGGGGGAGGTAGTTCCTACAATGAGCAGTTCTTC
CDR3: CASSLDPGGGSSYNEQFF

J: TRBJ2-3
V: TRBV15
D: NA
size: NA
DNA: TGTGCCACCAGCCCTACCATCACAGATACGCAGTATTTT
CDR3: CATSPTITDTQYF

J: TRBJ2-7
V: TRBV27
D: TRBD1
size: NA
DNA: TGTGCCAGCAGTTTCCTCTTCGGACAGGGGACTTACGAGCAGTACTTC
CDR3: CASSFLFGQGTYEQYF

J: TRBJ2-1
V: TRBV28
D: NA
size: NA
DNA: TGTGCCAGCAGTTTTTTGTCTAGCCGAAGTGATGCGCAGTTCTTC
CDR3: CASSFLSSRSDAQFF

J: TRBJ2-2
V: TRBV29-1
D: TRBD2
size: NA
DNA: TGCAGCGTTGAGGGACTAGCGGGGTTTCTGTTTTTT
CDR3: CSVEGLAGFLFF

J: TRBJ2-1
V: TRBV14
D: TRBD1
size: NA
DNA: TGTGCCAGCAGCCGTTTCGGGCAGGGGGATTCTGGTGAGCAGTTCTTC
CDR3: CASSRFGQGDSGEQFF

J: TRBJ2-7
V: TRBV7-6
D: TRBD2
size: NA
DNA: TGTGCCAGCAGCCTAGCTGTGACTAGCCCTCTGGAGTCCCACGAGCAGTACTTC
CDR3: CASSLAVTSPLESHEQYF

J: TRBJ2-7
V: TRBV6-1
D: NA
size: NA
DNA: TGTGCCAGCAGTCCTCAGTCCCCCTACGAGCAGTACTTC
CDR3: CASSPQSPYEQYF

J: TRBJ2-6
V: TRBV5-6
D: TRBD1
size: NA
DNA: TGTGCCAGCAGACACACGATGGGACAGGGAATCGGGGCCAACGTCCTGACTTTC
CDR3: CASRHTMGQGIGANVLTF

J: TRBJ2-2
V: TRBV7-6
D: NA
size: NA
DNA: TGTGCCAGCAGCTTAGGGACAGTCTCCGGGGAGCTGTTTTTT
CDR3: CASSLGTVSGELFF